This T cell receptor (beta chain) was sequenced during a study of CD8 T cells in ankylosing spondylitis. V was clipped by 3 bases and J by 7 bases, with 15 bases between them. The CDR3 runs to 13 residues. Germline values: CDR1 DFQATT, CDR2 SNEGSKA (reference sequence). This clonotype was observed a handful of times. TCRdb reprocessed the 5' RACE reads via MiXCR and lists one record per CDR3 protein. Here the sample spans around 340,000 distinct CDR3 sequences, approximately 22% being singletons. The source material was blood, either unsorted or a sorted T cell fraction (not recorded which). The sequence was obtained from a male donor with ankylosing spondylitis or in good health (not recorded which). The V and J genes are TRBV20-1 and TRBJ1-2; no clear D gene. The CDR3, as DNA: TGCAGTGCTAGGGAGGTTGATTGGGGTGGCTACACCTTC. Translation: CSAREVDWGGYTF.